Included here is one T cell receptor (beta chain) sequence, with context. Its target antigen remains unknown. No much larger clone is present one base from it, and per-base qualities are unavailable. From cysteine to phenylalanine, the CDR3 is 16 amino acids long. Left in the record is the CDR3 DNA by itself, 48 bases read in frame from the first base. CDR1 and CDR2, looked up from the germline V gene, are LGHNA and YNFKEQ. Trimmed from V: 0 bases; trimmed from J: 3 bases; junction bases lacking a gene match: 2. The data are from a study of blood T cell repertoires in COVID-19 (dated by TCRdb to the early 2020s). About the full investigation: The collaborator samples originated in the United States, Italy and Spain and spanned the acute and convalescent phases of COVID-19. The material from the prospective study consisted of cDNA or gDNA derived from T cells, B-cell-depleted T cells, or PBMCs. The dataset comprised deeply sampled blood TCRbeta repertoires from subjects exposed to, actively infected with, or recovered from COVID-19. A freely available public database, intended as a resource for researchers studying the immune response to SARS-CoV-2, is where the repertoires were released. The samples were drawn from two sources: the first 160 participants of the ongoing ImmuneRACE study, and some 1,300 subjects contributed by 6 global collaborators. Nearly every sample came with metadata listing a de-identified subject ID, COVID-19 status, age in years and sex. Where HLA class I and class II types were available, the types were taken from metadata supplied by the sample provider, not from assay-based typing.

Participants in the prospective study were enrolled through a virtual design, were aged roughly 18 to 100 years, and lived in approximately 25 United States geographic areas. Cohort assignment in the prospective study relied on participant-reported clinical history from a screening survey and a study questionnaire. For ImmuneRACE Cohort 3, a participant was defined as recovered based on two consecutive negative NP/OP PCR tests, clearance by a healthcare professional, or resolution of symptoms. Mobile phlebotomists in the prospective study collected whole blood, serum and a nasopharyngeal or oropharyngeal swab from every participant. Over a roughly two-month period, participants in the prospective study had the option of providing additional blood draws and questionnaires. Prospective study blood samples were shipped either frozen or at room temperature before DNA extraction. TCRbeta CDR3 regions were amplified from genomic DNA by means of the immunoSEQ Assay, a bias-controlled multiplex PCR. On the study's bioinformatics: The number of nucleated cells in each sample was estimated from the amplification of reference gene primers within the assay. To quantify the absolute abundance of each unique TCRbeta CDR3 rearrangement, sequence reads were collapsed and filtered. For each sample, productive Simpson clonality was calculated as the square root of Simpson's diversity index over productive rearrangements. As stored in TCRdb, this immuneACCESS dataset retains in-frame rearrangements with V and J assigned. A fraction of the clones does not appear; measured against another copy, unresolved V genes explain less than half of the discrepancy, and the remainder lacks a known reason. That table is the source of V, J and clone size, and D and trimming were worked out from the DNA. This sample is represented by around 300,000 clones; about nine tenths of them were singletons. About 3% of the sample belongs to the ten largest clones.

Beyond this particular receptor, the publication reports: How much clinical and demographic metadata was included differed by source and by participant, and the metadata was provided uncurated.

The TCR sequence derives from a woman aged 50 to 65 who had recovered from COVID-19. The source material was PBMCs or T cells enriched from blood (not recorded which). The V and J segments used are TRBV4-2 and TRBJ2-1; 10 bases in the middle match TRBD2. The DNA sequence reads TGTGCCAGCAGCCAAGACTGGACTAGCGGCTACAATGAGCAGTTCTTC. Protein translation: CASSQDWTSGYNEQFF.